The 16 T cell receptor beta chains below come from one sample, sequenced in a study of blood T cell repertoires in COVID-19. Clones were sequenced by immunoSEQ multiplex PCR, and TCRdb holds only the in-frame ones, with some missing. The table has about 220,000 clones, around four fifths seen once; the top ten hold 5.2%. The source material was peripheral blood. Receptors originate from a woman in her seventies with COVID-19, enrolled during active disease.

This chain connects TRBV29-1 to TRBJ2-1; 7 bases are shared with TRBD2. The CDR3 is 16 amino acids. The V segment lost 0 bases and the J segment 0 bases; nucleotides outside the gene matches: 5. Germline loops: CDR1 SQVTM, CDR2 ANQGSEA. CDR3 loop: CSVEDGLAASYNEQFF. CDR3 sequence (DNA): TGCAGCGTTGAAGATGGTCTAGCGGCCTCCTACAATGAGCAGTTCTTC.

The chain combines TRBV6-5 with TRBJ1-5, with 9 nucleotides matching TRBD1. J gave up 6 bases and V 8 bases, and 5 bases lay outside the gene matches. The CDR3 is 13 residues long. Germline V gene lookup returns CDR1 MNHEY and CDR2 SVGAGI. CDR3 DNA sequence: TGTGCCAGCGGACAGGGGCACAGTCAGCCCCAGCATTTT. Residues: CASGQGHSQPQHF.

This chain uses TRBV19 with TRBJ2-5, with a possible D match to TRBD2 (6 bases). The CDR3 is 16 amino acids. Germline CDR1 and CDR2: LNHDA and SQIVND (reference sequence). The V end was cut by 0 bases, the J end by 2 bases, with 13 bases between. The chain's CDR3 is CASSIDRVSGQETQYF. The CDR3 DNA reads TGTGCCAGTAGTATAGATCGGGTTAGCGGTCAAGAGACCCAGTACTTC.

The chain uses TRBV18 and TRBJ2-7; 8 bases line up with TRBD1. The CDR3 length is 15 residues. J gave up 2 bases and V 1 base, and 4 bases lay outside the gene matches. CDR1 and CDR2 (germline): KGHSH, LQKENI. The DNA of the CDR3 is TGTGCCAGCTCACCACAGGGGACAGGAGCCTACGAGCAGTACTTC. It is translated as CASSPQGTGAYEQYF.

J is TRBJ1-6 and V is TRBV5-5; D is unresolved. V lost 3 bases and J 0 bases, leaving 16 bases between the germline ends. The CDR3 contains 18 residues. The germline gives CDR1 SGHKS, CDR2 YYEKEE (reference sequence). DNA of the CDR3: TGTGCCAGCAGCTCATCGCGGGAAGGGAGCTCCTATAATTCACCCCTCCACTTT. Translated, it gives CASSSSREGSSYNSPLHF. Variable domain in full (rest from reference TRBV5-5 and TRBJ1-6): DAGVTQSPTHLIKTRGQQVTLRCSPISGHKSVSWYQQVLGQGPQFIFQYYEKEERGRGNFPDRFSARQFPNYSSELNVNALLLGDSALYLCASSSSREGSSYNSPLHFGNGTRLTVT.

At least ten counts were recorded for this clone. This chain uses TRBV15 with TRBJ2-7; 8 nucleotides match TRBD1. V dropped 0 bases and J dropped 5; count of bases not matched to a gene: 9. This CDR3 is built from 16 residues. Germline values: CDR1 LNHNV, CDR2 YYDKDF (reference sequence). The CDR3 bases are TGTGCCACCAGCAGAGAGTATGACAGGGGCGGGGACGAGCAGTACTTC. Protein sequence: CATSREYDRGGDEQYF. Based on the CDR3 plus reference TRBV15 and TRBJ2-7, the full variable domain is DAMVIQNPRYQVTQFGKPVTLSCSQTLNHNVMYWYQQKSSQAPKLLFHYYDKDFNNEADTPDNFQSRRPNTSFCFLDIRSPGLGDTAMYLCATSREYDRGGDEQYFGPGTRLTVT.

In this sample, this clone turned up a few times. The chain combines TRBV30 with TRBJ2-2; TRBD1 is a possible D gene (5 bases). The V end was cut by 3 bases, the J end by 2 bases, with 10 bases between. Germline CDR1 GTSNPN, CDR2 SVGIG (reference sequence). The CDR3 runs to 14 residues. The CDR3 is CAWRAGKNTGELFF. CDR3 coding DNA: TGTGCCTGGAGGGCAGGGAAAAACACCGGGGAGCTGTTTTTT.

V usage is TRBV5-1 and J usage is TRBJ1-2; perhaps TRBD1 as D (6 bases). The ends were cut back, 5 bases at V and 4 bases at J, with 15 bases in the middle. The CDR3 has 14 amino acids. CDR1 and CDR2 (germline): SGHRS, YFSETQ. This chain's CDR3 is CASSSRGDTYGYTF. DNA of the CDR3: TGCGCCAGCAGTTCCCGTGGGGACACCTATGGCTACACCTTC.

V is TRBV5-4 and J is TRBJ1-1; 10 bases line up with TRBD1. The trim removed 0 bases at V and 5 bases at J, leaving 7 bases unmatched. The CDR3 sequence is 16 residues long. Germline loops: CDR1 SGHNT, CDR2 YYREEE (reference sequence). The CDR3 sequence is CASSLGGTGAGTEAFF. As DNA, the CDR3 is TGTGCCAGCAGCTTGGGGGGGACAGGGGCTGGGACTGAAGCTTTCTTT.

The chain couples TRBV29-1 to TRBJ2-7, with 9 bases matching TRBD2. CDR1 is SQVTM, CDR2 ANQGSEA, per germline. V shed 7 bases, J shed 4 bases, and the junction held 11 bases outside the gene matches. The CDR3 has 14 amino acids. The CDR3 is CSASMGLAAYEQYF. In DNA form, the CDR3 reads TGCAGCGCCTCAATGGGACTAGCAGCTTACGAGCAGTACTTC.

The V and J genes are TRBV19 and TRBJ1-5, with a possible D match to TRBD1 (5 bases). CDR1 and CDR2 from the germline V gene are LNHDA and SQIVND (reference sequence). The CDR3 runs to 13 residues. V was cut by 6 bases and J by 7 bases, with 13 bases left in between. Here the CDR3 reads CASRTGGRQPQHF. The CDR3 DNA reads TGTGCCAGTAGAACAGGCGGACGGCAGCCCCAGCATTTT. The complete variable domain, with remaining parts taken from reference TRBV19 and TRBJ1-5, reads DGGITQSPKYLFRKEGQNVTLSCEQNLNHDAMYWYRQDPGQGLRLIYYSQIVNDFQKGDIAEGYSVSREKKESFPLTVTSAQKNPTAFYLCASRTGGRQPQHFGDGTRLSIL.

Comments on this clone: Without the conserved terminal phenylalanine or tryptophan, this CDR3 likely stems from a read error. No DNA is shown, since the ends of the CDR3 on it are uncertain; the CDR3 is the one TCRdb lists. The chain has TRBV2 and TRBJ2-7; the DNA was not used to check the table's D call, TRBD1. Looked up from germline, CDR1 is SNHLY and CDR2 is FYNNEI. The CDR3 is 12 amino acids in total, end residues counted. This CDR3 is CASRASSGTGFL.

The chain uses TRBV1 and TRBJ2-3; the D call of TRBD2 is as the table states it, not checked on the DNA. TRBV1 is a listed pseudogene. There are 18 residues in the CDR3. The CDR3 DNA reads TGCACCAGCAGCCAGGACGGACTAGCGGGATTATTCAAGGATACGCAGTATTTT. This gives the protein CTSSQDGLAGLFKDTQYF.

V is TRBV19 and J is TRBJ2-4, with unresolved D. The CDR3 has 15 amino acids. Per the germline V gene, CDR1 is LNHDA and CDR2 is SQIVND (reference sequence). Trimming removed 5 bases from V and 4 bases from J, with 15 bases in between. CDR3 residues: CASSEEAFSKNIQYF. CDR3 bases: TGTGCCAGTAGTGAAGAGGCCTTTTCTAAAAACATTCAGTACTTC.

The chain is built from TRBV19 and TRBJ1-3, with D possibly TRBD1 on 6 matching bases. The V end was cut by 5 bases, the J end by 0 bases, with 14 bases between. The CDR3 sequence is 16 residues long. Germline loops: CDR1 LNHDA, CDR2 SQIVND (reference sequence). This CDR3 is CASSPRDIASGNTIYF. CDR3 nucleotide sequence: TGTGCCAGTAGTCCCCGGGACATCGCCTCTGGAAACACCATATATTTT.

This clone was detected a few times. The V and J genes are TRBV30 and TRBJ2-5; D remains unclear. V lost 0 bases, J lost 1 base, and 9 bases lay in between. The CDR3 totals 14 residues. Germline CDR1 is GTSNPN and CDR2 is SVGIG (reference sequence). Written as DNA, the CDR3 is TGTGCCTGGAGTGTTCCGGCAGGCCAAGAGACCCAGTACTTC. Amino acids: CAWSVPAGQETQYF.